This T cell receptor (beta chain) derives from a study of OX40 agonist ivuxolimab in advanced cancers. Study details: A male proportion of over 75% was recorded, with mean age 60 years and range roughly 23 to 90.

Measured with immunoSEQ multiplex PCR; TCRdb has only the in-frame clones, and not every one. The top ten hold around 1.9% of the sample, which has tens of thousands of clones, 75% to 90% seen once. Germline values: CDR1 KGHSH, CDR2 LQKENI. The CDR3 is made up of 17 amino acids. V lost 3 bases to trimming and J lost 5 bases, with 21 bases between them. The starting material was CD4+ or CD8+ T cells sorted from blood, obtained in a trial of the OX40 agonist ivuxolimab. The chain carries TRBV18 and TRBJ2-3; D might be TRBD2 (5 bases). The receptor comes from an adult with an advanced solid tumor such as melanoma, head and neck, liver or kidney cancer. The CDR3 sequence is CASSPRISERAGDTQYF. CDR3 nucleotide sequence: TGTGCCAGCTCACCTCGCATTAGCGAACGAGCTGGAGATACGCAGTATTTT.